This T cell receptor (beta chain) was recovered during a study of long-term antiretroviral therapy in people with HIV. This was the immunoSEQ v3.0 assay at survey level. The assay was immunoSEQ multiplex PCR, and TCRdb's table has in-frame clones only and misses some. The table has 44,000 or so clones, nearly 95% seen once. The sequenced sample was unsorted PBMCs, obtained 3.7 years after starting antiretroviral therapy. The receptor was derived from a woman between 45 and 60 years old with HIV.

The CDR3 DNA reads TGTGCCAGCAGTGAAGACAGGGGGGGTTCACCCCTCCACTTT. The encoded protein is CASSEDRGGSPLHF. This chain joins TRBV25-1 and TRBJ1-6; 9 bases agree with TRBD1. V lost 2 bases, J lost 9 bases, and 2 bases stayed unmatched. The CDR3 runs to 14 residues. Germline lookup yields CDR1 MGHDK and CDR2 SYGVNS.